This record concerns one T cell receptor beta chain sequence. Its cognate antigen is unknown. This sample is part of a study of radiation and T cells in renal cell carcinoma. Study results and limitations: No pretreatment tumor biopsies were available for baseline clonotypes. Top tumor clonotypes rose in blood 2 weeks post-radiation, then contracted.

Assay used: immunoSEQ multiplex PCR; TCRdb lists only in-frame clones, some missing. Seen here are approximately 100,000 clones, 75% to 90% observed once, and the top ten hold almost 8%. Noted time point: baseline pretreatment blood. Indicated treatment: 15 Gy SBRT to primary tumor, nephrectomy 4 weeks later. Serial blood draws occurred at baseline and 2 and 4 weeks post-SBRT. This renal cell carcinoma was of the clear cell type. The V and J ends lost 6 bases and 4 bases respectively, with 4 bases between them. Per the germline V gene, CDR1 is WSHSY and CDR2 is SAAADI. The CDR3 is 11 amino acids. The V and J genes are TRBV10-2 and TRBJ2-1; no clear D. The sample here was blood, taken from a patient whose treatment included radiotherapy and nephrectomy. The sequence derives from a man over 45 with renal cell carcinoma. The CDR3 nucleotides are TGCGCCAGCAGGACTTACAATGAGCAGTTCTTC. Translated: CASRTYNEQFF.